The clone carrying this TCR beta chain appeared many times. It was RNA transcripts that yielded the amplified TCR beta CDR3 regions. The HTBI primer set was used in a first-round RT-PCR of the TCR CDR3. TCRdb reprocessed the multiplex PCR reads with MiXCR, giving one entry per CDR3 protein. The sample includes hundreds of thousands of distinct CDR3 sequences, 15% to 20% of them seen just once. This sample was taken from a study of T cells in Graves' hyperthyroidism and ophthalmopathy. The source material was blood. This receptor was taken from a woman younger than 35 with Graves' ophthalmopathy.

The CDR3 nucleotides are TGTGCCAGCAGGAGGGCCAATCAGCCCCAGCATTTT. This codes for CASRRANQPQHF. This chain links TRBV12-3 or TRBV12-4 with TRBJ1-5; D uncertain. V was shortened by 6 bases and J by 3 bases, with 6 bases between the two germline ends. The CDR3 has 12 amino acids.